These 3 T cell receptor beta chains came from one sample sequenced in a study of cytomegalovirus exposure and HLA in healthy donors. PCR primers comprised 60 Vbeta and 13 Jbeta primers. Measured with immunoSEQ multiplex PCR; TCRdb has only the in-frame clones, and not every one. The table records 95,000 to 110,000 clones, more than 65% of them present only once. The sequenced sample was PBMCs. These receptors originate from a male donor in good health and CMV-seronegative.

The chain couples TRBV27 to TRBJ1-5, with D unresolved. This CDR3 spans 15 amino acids. Trimming pared 3 bases from V and 3 bases from J, leaving 12 bases between. Germline V CDR1 and CDR2: MNHEY, SMNVEV (reference sequence). This chain's CDR3 is CASSFRLPINQPQHF. The CDR3 DNA sequence: TGTGCCAGCAGTTTCCGACTGCCGATCAATCAGCCCCAGCATTTT.

The rearrangement joins TRBV9 to TRBJ2-7; the match to TRBD1 covers 8 bases. CDR1 is SGDLS and CDR2 is YYNGEE in the germline V gene. V was clipped by 0 bases and J by 3 bases; unmatched bases: 5. The CDR3 has 15 residues. For the CDR3, the DNA is TGTGCCAGCAGCGTAGGGGCAGGGGGCCGCTACGAGCAGTACTTC. This gives the protein CASSVGAGGRYEQYF.

CDR3 nucleotides: TGTGCCAGCAGTAATGGACTAGTGGGGTACAATGAGCAGTTCTTC. The encoded protein is CASSNGLVGYNEQFF. The J gene is TRBJ2-1, the V gene TRBV27; 7 bases match TRBD2. The CDR3 contains 15 residues. V lost 5 bases and J lost 4; bases outside the gene matches: 8. In germline, CDR1 is MNHEY, CDR2 SMNVEV (reference sequence).